The text below deals with one T cell receptor (beta chain). TCRdb reprocessed the reads with MiXCR, giving one entry per CDR3 protein. The repertoire holds around 210,000 distinct CDR3 sequences, with about 5.9% as singletons. Germline V gives CDR1 MNHEY, CDR2 SVGAGI. Deletions cut 6 bases from V and 0 bases from J, with 12 bases between. The CDR3 totals 15 residues. The data are from a study of T cell repertoires in cytomegalovirus infection. As for the study in general: Evidence of both CMV infection and a matching HLA type came from public TCR beta signatures.

This TCR derives from a human donor in good health (CMV status not recorded). Some clones in this sample may be carry-over from other donors' samples. Specimen: PBMCs. The chain links TRBV6-5 to TRBJ2-4; D call uncertain. CDR3 in amino acids: CASRTYSVAKNIQYF. The CDR3 DNA is TGTGCCAGCAGGACCTATTCGGTAGCCAAAAACATTCAGTACTTC.